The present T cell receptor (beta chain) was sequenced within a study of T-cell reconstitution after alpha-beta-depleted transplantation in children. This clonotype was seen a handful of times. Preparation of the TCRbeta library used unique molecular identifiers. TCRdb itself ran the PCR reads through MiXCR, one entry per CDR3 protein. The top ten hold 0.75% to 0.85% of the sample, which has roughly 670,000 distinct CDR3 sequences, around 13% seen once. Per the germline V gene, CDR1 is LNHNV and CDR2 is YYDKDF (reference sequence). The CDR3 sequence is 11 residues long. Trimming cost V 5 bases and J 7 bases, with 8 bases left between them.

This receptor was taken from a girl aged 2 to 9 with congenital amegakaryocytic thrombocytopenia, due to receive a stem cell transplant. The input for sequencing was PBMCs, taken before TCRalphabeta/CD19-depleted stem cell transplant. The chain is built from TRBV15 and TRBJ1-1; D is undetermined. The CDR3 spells CATSGDVEAFF. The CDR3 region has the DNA TGTGCCACCAGCGGGGATGTTGAAGCTTTCTTT.